Each of the 5 T cell receptor beta chains below was sequenced from the same sample in a study of PD-L1 blockade in urothelial cancer. Sequencing was performed with immunoSEQ multiplex PCR; in TCRdb, only in-frame clones are kept and a portion is missing. The sample has 100,000 to 150,000 clones; about 81% are singletons. Described time point: pretreatment peripheral blood. The sample in question was PBMCs, obtained around atezolizumab (anti-PD-L1) treatment. The receptors were sampled from a man over 45 with urothelial cancer.

The CDR3 loop is CASSPTGQNTEAFF. DNA of the CDR3: TGTGCCAGCTCACCTACCGGACAGAACACTGAAGCTTTCTTT. J is TRBJ1-1 and V is TRBV18; a possible D gene is TRBD1 (5 bases). V was cut by 3 bases and J by 1 base, with 9 bases left in between. Germline assignment: CDR1 KGHSH and CDR2 LQKENI. The CDR3 has 14 residues. The complete variable domain, with remaining parts taken from reference TRBV18 and TRBJ1-1, reads NAGVMQNPRHLVRRRGQEARLRCSPMKGHSHVYWYRQLPEEGLKFMVYLQKENIIDESGMPKERFSAEFPKEGPSILRIQQVVRGDSAAYFCASSPTGQNTEAFFGQGTRLTVV.

The chain links TRBV18 to TRBJ2-1, with TRBD2 matching over 11 bases. This CDR3 has 15 amino acids. CDR1 is KGHSH, CDR2 LQKENI, per germline. The trim removed 3 bases at V and 6 bases at J, leaving 4 bases unmatched. CDR3 nucleotide sequence: TGTGCCAGCTCACCTTTAGGACTAGCGGGCAATGAGCAGTTCTTC. Amino acid sequence: CASSPLGLAGNEQFF.

Remarks on this clone: One base away lies a much larger clone, so this may be a sequencing read error. The rearrangement links TRBV30 to TRBJ1-2, with D perhaps matching TRBD1 (5 bases). CDR1 is GTSNPN, CDR2 SVGIG, per germline (reference sequence). This CDR3 spans 13 amino acids. The V end lost 4 bases, the J end lost 13 bases, and 22 bases lay between the germline ends. CDR3 nucleotide sequence: TGTGCCTGGAAGTCATTGGCTAGAAGTAGGGGCACCTTC. Protein: CAWKSLARSRGTF. Full variable domain (rest looked up from reference TRBV30 and TRBJ1-2): SQTIHQWPATLVQPVGSPLSLECTVEGTSNPNLYWYRQAAGRGLQLLFYSVGIGQISSEVPQNLSASRPQDRQFILSSKKLLLSDSGFYLCAWKSLARSRGTFGSGTRLTVV.

The CDR3 loop is CASSDRVYGYTF. In nucleotides, the CDR3 is TGTGCCAGCAGCGATCGCGTCTATGGCTACACCTTC. The chain employs TRBV28 and TRBJ1-2; D not resolved. V gave up 6 bases and J gave up 4 bases, with 9 bases separating them. This CDR3 contains 12 residues. Germline assignment: CDR1 MDHEN and CDR2 SYDVKM.

J is TRBJ1-1 and V is TRBV28; D call uncertain. V was shortened by 3 bases and J by 1 base, with 9 bases between the two germline ends. Germline-derived CDR1 and CDR2 are MDHEN and SYDVKM. This CDR3 comprises 14 residues. The CDR3 nucleotides read TGTGCCAGCAGTTTGGTGTCCGGGAACACTGAAGCTTTCTTT. Protein: CASSLVSGNTEAFF.